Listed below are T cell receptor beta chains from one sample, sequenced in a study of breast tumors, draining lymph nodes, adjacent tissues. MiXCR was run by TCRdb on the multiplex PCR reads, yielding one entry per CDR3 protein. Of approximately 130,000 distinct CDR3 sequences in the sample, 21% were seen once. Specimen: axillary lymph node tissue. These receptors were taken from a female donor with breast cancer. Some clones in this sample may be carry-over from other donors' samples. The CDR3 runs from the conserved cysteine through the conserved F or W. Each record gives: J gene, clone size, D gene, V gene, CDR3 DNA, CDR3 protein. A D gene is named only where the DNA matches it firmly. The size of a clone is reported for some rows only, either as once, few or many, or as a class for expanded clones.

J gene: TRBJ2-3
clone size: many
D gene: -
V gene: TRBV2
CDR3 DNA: TGTGCCAGCAGTGAATCTAACAGTGTAACAGATACGCAGTATTTT
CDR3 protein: CASSESNSVTDTQYF

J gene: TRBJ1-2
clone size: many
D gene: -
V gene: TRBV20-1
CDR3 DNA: TGCAGTGCTAGAGGGGGGACTAGGCACACAGTTAACTATGGCTACACCTTC
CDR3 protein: CSARGGTRHTVNYGYTF

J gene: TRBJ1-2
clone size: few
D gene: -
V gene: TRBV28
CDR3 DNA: TGTGCCAGCAGTCTATGGGGACCATCCGCAATTAACTATGGCTACACCTTC
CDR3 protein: CASSLWGPSAINYGYTF

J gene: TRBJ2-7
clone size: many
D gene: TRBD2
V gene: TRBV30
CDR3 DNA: TGTGCCTGGAGCCGAGGCGGGGGTTTAGGCTACGAGCAGTACTTC
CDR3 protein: CAWSRGGGLGYEQYF

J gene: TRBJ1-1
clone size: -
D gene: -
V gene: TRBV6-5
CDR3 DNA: TGTGCCAGCAGGGGCCCTGACGGCGCGGGAGCTTTCTTT
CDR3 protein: CASRGPDGAGAFF

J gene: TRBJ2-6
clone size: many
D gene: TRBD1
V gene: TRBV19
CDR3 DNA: TGTGCCAGTAGTATGGTAGAGGGGGCGAGCTCTGGGGCCAACGTCCTGACTTTC
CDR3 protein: CASSMVEGASSGANVLTF

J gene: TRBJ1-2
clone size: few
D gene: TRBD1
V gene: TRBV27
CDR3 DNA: TGTGCCAGCAGTTTGGGGACAGCTTATGGCTACACCTTC
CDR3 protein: CASSLGTAYGYTF

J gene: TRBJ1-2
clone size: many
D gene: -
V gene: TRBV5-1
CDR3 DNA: TGCGCCAGCAGCTCCATTCCAGGGGATGGCTACACCTTC
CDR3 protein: CASSSIPGDGYTF

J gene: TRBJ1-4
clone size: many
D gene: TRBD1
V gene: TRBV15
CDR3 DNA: TGTGCCACCAGCAGACGGACAGGTATTAATGAAAAACTGTTTTTT
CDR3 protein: CATSRRTGINEKLFF

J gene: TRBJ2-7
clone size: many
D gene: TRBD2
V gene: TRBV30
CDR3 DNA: TGTGCCTGGAGTTTGGTCGGGGGGGCAGGGGACTTC
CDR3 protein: CAWSLVGGAGDF

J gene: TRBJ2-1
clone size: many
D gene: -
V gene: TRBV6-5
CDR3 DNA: TGTGCCAGCAGGTTCCAGGGGCTGTTATCCGATGAGCAGTTCTTC
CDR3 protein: CASRFQGLLSDEQFF

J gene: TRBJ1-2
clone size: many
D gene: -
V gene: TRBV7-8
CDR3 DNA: TGTGCCAGCCGCTTCGGTGGGGGCTGGGGCTACACCTTC
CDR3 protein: CASRFGGGWGYTF

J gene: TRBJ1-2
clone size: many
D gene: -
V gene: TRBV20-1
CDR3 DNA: TGCAGTGCTAGCCCCTCCACGGGGGGCCCAAAGAAGGGCTACACCTTC
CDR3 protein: CSASPSTGGPKKGYTF

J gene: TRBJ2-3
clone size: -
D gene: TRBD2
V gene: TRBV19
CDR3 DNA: TGTGCCAGTAGTCTCGTGGCGGGGGACACAGATACGCAGTATTTT
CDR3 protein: CASSLVAGDTDTQYF

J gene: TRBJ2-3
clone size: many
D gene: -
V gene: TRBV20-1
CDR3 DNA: TGCAGTGCTAGAACTTCCGGTACGCAGTATTTT
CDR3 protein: CSARTSGTQYF

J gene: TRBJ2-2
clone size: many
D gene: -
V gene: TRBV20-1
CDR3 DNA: TGCAGTGCTAGGTTTAGGGTAACGGCCGGGGAGCTGTTTTTT
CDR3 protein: CSARFRVTAGELFF

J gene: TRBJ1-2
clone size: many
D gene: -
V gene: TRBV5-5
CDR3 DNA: TGTGCCACAACCCTCCAAGTCGGAACAGGACTGGCTGGCTACACCTTC
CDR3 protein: CATTLQVGTGLAGYTF